What follows describes a single T cell receptor beta chain. Original analysis: Amplification of reference gene primers provided the estimated nucleated cell counts. The data were produced by immunoSEQ multiplex PCR, yet TCRdb's version contains in-frame clones alone and is incomplete. Clone size and V and J calls were adopted from that table, with D and trimming inferred from the DNA. The table lists 150,000 to 200,000 clones, 90% to 95% of them singletons, with 2% in the top ten. These data come from a study of blood T cell repertoires in COVID-19. Overall study: Acute-phase and convalescent COVID-19 samples originated in the United States, Italy and Spain.

The CDR3 is 13 residues long. Trimming pared 6 bases from V and 4 bases from J, leaving 12 bases between. Germline lookup yields CDR1 SGHTA and CDR2 FQGNSA. Material: peripheral blood. V and J are TRBV7-2 and TRBJ1-2; D is ambiguous. This clonotype was sampled from a woman aged 60 to 75 with COVID-19, enrolled during active disease. The CDR3 coding sequence is TGTGCCAGCAGAATGGCCGCACGCTATGGCTACACCTTC. This translates into CASRMAARYGYTF.